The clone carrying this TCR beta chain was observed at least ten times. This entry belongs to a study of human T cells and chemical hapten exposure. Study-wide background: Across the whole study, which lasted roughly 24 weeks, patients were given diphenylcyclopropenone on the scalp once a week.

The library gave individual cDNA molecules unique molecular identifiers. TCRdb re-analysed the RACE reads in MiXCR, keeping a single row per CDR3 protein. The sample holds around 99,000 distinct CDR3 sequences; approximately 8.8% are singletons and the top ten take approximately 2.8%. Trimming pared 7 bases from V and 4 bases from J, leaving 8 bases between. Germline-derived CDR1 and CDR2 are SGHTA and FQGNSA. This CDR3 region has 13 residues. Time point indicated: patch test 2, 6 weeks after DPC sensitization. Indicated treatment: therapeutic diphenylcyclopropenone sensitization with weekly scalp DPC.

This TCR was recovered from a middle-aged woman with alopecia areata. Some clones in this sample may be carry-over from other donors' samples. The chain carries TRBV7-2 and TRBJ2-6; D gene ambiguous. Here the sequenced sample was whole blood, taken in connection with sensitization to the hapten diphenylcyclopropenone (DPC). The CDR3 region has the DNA TGTGCCAGCACCGTAAGCGGGGCCAACGTCCTGACTTTC. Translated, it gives CASTVSGANVLTF.